The T cell receptor beta chain described here comes from a study of molecular identifiers for immune sequencing clone quantification. Study background: Replicates involved a five-way split of RNA from around 20,000 or 100,000 naive CD8 cells, with sequencing of four.

CD8+CD4-CCR7+CD45RA+ sorting gave the naive CD8 T cells. The CDR3 has 12 amino acids. Germline V CDR1 and CDR2: MNHNY, SVGAGI (reference sequence). With 0 bases removed from V and 9 bases from J, the gap between germline ends came to 6 bases. TCRdb independently ran MiXCR on the PCR reads; one entry per CDR3 protein. In the table there are about 640,000 distinct CDR3 sequences, 15% to 20% of which are singletons. Sequenced: naive CD8+ T cells from blood, with Jurkat cell RNA spiked in. Subset in this sample: FACS-sorted CD8+CD4-CCR7+CD45RA+ naive T cells. The V gene is TRBV6-6, the J gene TRBJ2-1; the D is unclear. The sequence derives from a human donor in good health. Some libraries in this study had Jurkat cell RNA spiked in. The CDR3 region has the DNA TGTGCCAGCAGTTACTCTTTGGTTGAGCAGTTCTTC. It is translated as CASSYSLVEQFF.